The rows below give T cell receptor beta chains drawn from one sample of a study of T cell responses to AZD1222 COVID-19 vaccine. The repertoire was sequenced with immunoSEQ multiplex PCR; TCRdb's copy has only in-frame clones and lacks some. The repertoire holds about 110,000 clones, approximately 85% seen once, with roughly 12% in the top ten. Sample: peripheral blood, taken on day 0 of MenACWY control vaccination. These receptor sequences come from an adult in good health. CDR3s include the opening cysteine and the closing phenylalanine or tryptophan. The order of the fields is V gene, D gene, J gene, clone size, CDR3 protein, CDR3 DNA. A D gene is named only where the DNA matches it firmly. For some rows the clone size is stated as once, few or many, or as a class when expanded; others skip it.

v_gene: TRBV2; d_gene: .; j_gene: TRBJ1-5; abundance: .; CDR3aa: CASSRDGGVQPQHF; CDR3nt: TGTGCCAGCAGCCGGGACGGGGGGGTTCAGCCCCAGCATTTT
v_gene: TRBV29-1; d_gene: .; j_gene: TRBJ1-1; abundance: .; CDR3aa: CSVERGEGTEAFF; CDR3nt: TGCAGCGTTGAGAGGGGGGAGGGTACTGAAGCTTTCTTT
v_gene: TRBV19; d_gene: TRBD1; j_gene: TRBJ2-5; abundance: .; CDR3aa: CASLGGGQGVETQYF; CDR3nt: TGTGCCTCCCTAGGCGGGGGACAGGGGGTGGAGACCCAGTACTTC
v_gene: TRBV6-2/TRBV6-3; d_gene: TRBD1; j_gene: TRBJ2-7; abundance: .; CDR3aa: CASSFPSRGMASYEQYF; CDR3nt: TGTGCCAGCAGTTTCCCGAGCAGGGGGATGGCTTCCTACGAGCAGTACTTC
v_gene: TRBV5-1; d_gene: TRBD1; j_gene: TRBJ1-1; abundance: .; CDR3aa: CASSRTGGNTEAFF; CDR3nt: TGCGCCAGCAGCCGGACAGGGGGGAACACTGAAGCTTTCTTT
v_gene: TRBV30; d_gene: TRBD1; j_gene: TRBJ2-6; abundance: .; CDR3aa: CGLGGGSGANVLTF; CDR3nt: TGTGGGCTAGGGGGCGGCTCTGGGGCCAACGTCCTGACTTTC
v_gene: TRBV6-2/TRBV6-3; d_gene: .; j_gene: TRBJ1-6; abundance: .; CDR3aa: CASSYSGGRRNSPLHF; CDR3nt: TGTGCCAGCAGTTATTCCGGGGGGCGCAGGAATTCACCCCTCCACTTT
v_gene: TRBV15; d_gene: .; j_gene: TRBJ2-3; abundance: .; CDR3aa: CATSSPRGDKADTQYF; CDR3nt: TGTGCCACCAGCAGCCCTCGAGGGGATAAGGCAGATACGCAGTATTTT
v_gene: TRBV19; d_gene: .; j_gene: TRBJ1-1; abundance: .; CDR3aa: CASIGGRLTEAFF; CDR3nt: TGTGCCAGTATCGGGGGAAGGCTCACTGAAGCTTTCTTT
v_gene: TRBV7-9; d_gene: TRBD1; j_gene: TRBJ1-2; abundance: once; CDR3aa: CASSPSQGNYGYTF; CDR3nt: TGTGCCAGCAGCCCCTCACAGGGGAACTATGGCTACACCTTC
v_gene: TRBV6-5; d_gene: .; j_gene: TRBJ2-3; abundance: .; CDR3aa: CASSYRGQSTDTQYF; CDR3nt: TGTGCCAGCAGTTACCGCGGACAAAGCACAGATACGCAGTATTTT
v_gene: TRBV2; d_gene: .; j_gene: TRBJ1-1; abundance: .; CDR3aa: CASTRDVAEAFF; CDR3nt: TGTGCCAGCACTCGAGATGTCGCTGAAGCTTTCTTT
v_gene: TRBV30; d_gene: TRBD1; j_gene: TRBJ1-6; abundance: .; CDR3aa: CAWSPGQGNRSPLHF; CDR3nt: TGTGCCTGGAGTCCGGGACAGGGGAACCGCTCACCCCTCCACTTT
v_gene: TRBV6-6; d_gene: TRBD1; j_gene: TRBJ1-3; abundance: .; CDR3aa: CASSYNPQGAGNTIYF; CDR3nt: TGTGCCAGCAGTTACAACCCGCAGGGGGCTGGAAACACCATATATTTT
v_gene: TRBV7-8; d_gene: .; j_gene: TRBJ2-2; abundance: .; CDR3aa: CASSAGPNTGELFF; CDR3nt: TGTGCCAGCAGCGCGGGTCCGAACACCGGGGAGCTGTTTTTT
v_gene: TRBV5-1; d_gene: .; j_gene: TRBJ2-7; abundance: many; CDR3aa: CASSLEGEHEQYF; CDR3nt: TGCGCCAGCAGCTTGGAAGGGGAACACGAGCAGTACTTC
v_gene: TRBV10-2; d_gene: .; j_gene: TRBJ1-2; abundance: .; CDR3aa: CASSMGGSGYTF; CDR3nt: TGCGCCAGCAGTATGGGGGGCTCAGGCTACACCTTC
v_gene: TRBV7-9; d_gene: TRBD1; j_gene: TRBJ1-2; abundance: .; CDR3aa: CASSLSGGEGYTF; CDR3nt: TGTGCCAGCAGCTTATCAGGGGGCGAGGGCTACACCTTC
v_gene: TRBV7-2; d_gene: .; j_gene: TRBJ1-2; abundance: .; CDR3aa: CASSLDLSGGGYTF; CDR3nt: TGTGCCAGCAGCTTAGATCTCAGCGGTGGTGGCTACACCTTC
v_gene: TRBV14; d_gene: .; j_gene: TRBJ1-4; abundance: .; CDR3aa: CASSRPGYDEKLFF; CDR3nt: TGTGCCAGCAGCCGCCCGGGATACGATGAAAAACTGTTTTTT
v_gene: TRBV9; d_gene: .; j_gene: TRBJ2-3; abundance: once; CDR3aa: CASSADRMRADTQYF; CDR3nt: TGTGCCAGCAGTGCCGATCGGATGCGGGCAGATACGCAGTATTTT
v_gene: TRBV5-1; d_gene: .; j_gene: TRBJ2-6; abundance: .; CDR3aa: CASSDPSGANVLTF; CDR3nt: TGCGCCAGCAGCGATCCATCTGGGGCCAACGTCCTGACTTTC
v_gene: TRBV6-6; d_gene: .; j_gene: TRBJ1-2; abundance: .; CDR3aa: CASSLLGGEDGYTF; CDR3nt: TGTGCCAGCAGTCTCCTGGGGGGCGAGGATGGCTACACCTTC
v_gene: TRBV19; d_gene: .; j_gene: TRBJ1-1; abundance: .; CDR3aa: CASSIWVSGTEAFF; CDR3nt: TGTGCCAGTAGTATATGGGTTTCGGGAACTGAAGCTTTCTTT
v_gene: TRBV10-3; d_gene: TRBD2; j_gene: TRBJ2-1; abundance: .; CDR3aa: CAISALADNEQFF; CDR3nt: TGTGCCATCAGTGCTCTAGCGGACAATGAGCAGTTCTTC
v_gene: TRBV7-5; d_gene: .; j_gene: TRBJ1-5; abundance: once; CDR3aa: CARSLPHNRGGNQPQHF; CDR3nt: TGTGCCAGAAGCTTACCGCATAATAGGGGAGGCAATCAGCCCCAGCATTTT
v_gene: TRBV6-1; d_gene: .; j_gene: TRBJ1-5; abundance: .; CDR3aa: CASSEPGPNQPQHF; CDR3nt: TGTGCCAGCAGTGAACCGGGGCCCAATCAGCCCCAGCATTTT
v_gene: TRBV3-1/TRBV3-2; d_gene: TRBD2; j_gene: TRBJ2-7; abundance: .; CDR3aa: CASSPGSGGITYEQYF; CDR3nt: TGTGCCAGCAGCCCCGGCAGCGGGGGCATCACCTACGAGCAGTACTTC
v_gene: TRBV5-1; d_gene: .; j_gene: TRBJ2-1; abundance: .; CDR3aa: CASRVAGVNEQFF; CDR3nt: TGCGCCAGCAGGGTGGCCGGGGTGAATGAGCAGTTCTTC
v_gene: TRBV14; d_gene: .; j_gene: TRBJ1-1; abundance: .; CDR3aa: CASSQDETGLAFF; CDR3nt: TGTGCCAGCAGCCAAGATGAAACAGGGCTAGCTTTCTTT
v_gene: TRBV7-9; d_gene: TRBD2; j_gene: TRBJ2-1; abundance: .; CDR3aa: CASSPPDGGSYNEQFF; CDR3nt: TGTGCCAGCAGCCCCCCTGACGGCGGGAGCTACAATGAGCAGTTCTTC
v_gene: TRBV30; d_gene: .; j_gene: TRBJ2-7; abundance: .; CDR3aa: CAWSGGYEQYF; CDR3nt: TGTGCCTGGAGCGGGGGTTACGAGCAGTACTTC
v_gene: TRBV28; d_gene: .; j_gene: TRBJ2-7; abundance: .; CDR3aa: CAGQSYEQYF; CDR3nt: TGTGCTGGACAGTCTTACGAGCAGTACTTC
v_gene: TRBV7-9; d_gene: .; j_gene: TRBJ1-1; abundance: .; CDR3aa: CASTKGRRLEAFF; CDR3nt: TGTGCCAGCACCAAGGGCCGTCGCTTAGAGGCTTTCTTT
v_gene: TRBV9; d_gene: TRBD2; j_gene: TRBJ2-3; abundance: .; CDR3aa: CASSGGSSGADTQYF; CDR3nt: TGTGCCAGCTCCGGCGGGAGCTCCGGGGCAGATACGCAGTATTTT
v_gene: TRBV28; d_gene: TRBD1; j_gene: TRBJ1-4; abundance: once; CDR3aa: CASSPGTGREKLFF; CDR3nt: TGTGCCAGCAGTCCCGGGACAGGGCGAGAAAAACTGTTTTTT
v_gene: TRBV6-5; d_gene: .; j_gene: TRBJ2-1; abundance: .; CDR3aa: CASRGGGDEQFF; CDR3nt: TGTGCCAGCAGAGGGGGGGGTGATGAGCAGTTCTTC
v_gene: TRBV10-3; d_gene: .; j_gene: TRBJ2-2; abundance: .; CDR3aa: CAIREGSGELFF; CDR3nt: TGTGCCATCAGGGAGGGGTCCGGGGAGCTGTTTTTT
v_gene: TRBV23-1; d_gene: .; j_gene: TRBJ2-2; abundance: .; CDR3aa: CASSLNTGELFF; CDR3nt: TGCGCCAGCAGTCTAAACACCGGGGAGCTGTTTTTT
v_gene: TRBV19; d_gene: .; j_gene: TRBJ1-5; abundance: .; CDR3aa: CASRKEGINQPQHF; CDR3nt: TGTGCCAGTAGAAAGGAGGGCATCAATCAGCCCCAGCATTTT
v_gene: TRBV6-6; d_gene: .; j_gene: TRBJ2-2; abundance: .; CDR3aa: CASSYVQGGPTGELFF; CDR3nt: TGTGCCAGCAGTTATGTCCAGGGGGGACCCACCGGGGAGCTGTTTTTT
v_gene: TRBV7-3; d_gene: .; j_gene: TRBJ2-2; abundance: few; CDR3aa: CASSITGWAGELFF; CDR3nt: TGTGCCAGCAGCATCACAGGGTGGGCCGGGGAGCTGTTTTTT
v_gene: TRBV10-3; d_gene: .; j_gene: TRBJ2-1; abundance: .; CDR3aa: CAISESWTTYNEQFF; CDR3nt: TGTGCCATCAGTGAGTCGTGGACTACCTACAATGAGCAGTTCTTC
v_gene: TRBV10-3; d_gene: .; j_gene: TRBJ2-7; abundance: .; CDR3aa: CAISEDHFSYEQYF; CDR3nt: TGTGCCATCAGTGAGGATCATTTTTCCTACGAGCAGTACTTC
v_gene: TRBV10-1; d_gene: TRBD2; j_gene: TRBJ2-1; abundance: .; CDR3aa: CASSETSGVYNEQFF; CDR3nt: TGCGCCAGCAGTGAGACTAGCGGGGTCTATAATGAGCAGTTCTTC
v_gene: TRBV6-1; d_gene: .; j_gene: TRBJ1-4; abundance: .; CDR3aa: CASSEMFRNNEKLFF; CDR3nt: TGTGCCAGCAGTGAAATGTTCAGAAACAATGAAAAACTGTTTTTT